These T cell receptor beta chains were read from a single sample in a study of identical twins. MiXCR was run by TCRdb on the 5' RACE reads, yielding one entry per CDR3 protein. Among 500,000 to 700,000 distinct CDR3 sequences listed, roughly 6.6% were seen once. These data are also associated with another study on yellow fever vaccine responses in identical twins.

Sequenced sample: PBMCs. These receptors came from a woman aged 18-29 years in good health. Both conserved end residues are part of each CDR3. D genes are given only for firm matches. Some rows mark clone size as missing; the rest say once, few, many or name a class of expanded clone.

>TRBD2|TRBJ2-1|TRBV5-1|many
TGCGCCAGCAGCTTAGGACTAGCGGAAATCAATGAGCAGTTCTTC
CASSLGLAEINEQFF
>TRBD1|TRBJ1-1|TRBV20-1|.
TGCAGTGCTAGAGGAAATGAAGGGGGCGAGGGACAAGCTTTCTTT
CSARGNEGGEGQAFF
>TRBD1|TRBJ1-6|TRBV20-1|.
TGCAGTGCTAGAGAGGGGACAGGGGGCCTATATAATTCACCCCTCCACTTT
CSAREGTGGLYNSPLHF
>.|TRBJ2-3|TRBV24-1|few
TGTGCCACCAGTGACCCACAAGGCGGCTTTTTGACGCAGTATTTT
CATSDPQGGFLTQYF
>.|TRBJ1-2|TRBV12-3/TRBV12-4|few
TGTGCCAGCAGTCCTAGACAAGGAACTTCTAACTATGGCTACACCTTC
CASSPRQGTSNYGYTF
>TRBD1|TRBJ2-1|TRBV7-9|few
TGTGCCAGCAGCTTATTAACAGGGGACCTATACAATGAGCAGTTCTTC
CASSLLTGDLYNEQFF
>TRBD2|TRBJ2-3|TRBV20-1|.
TGCTGTGCTAGAGATGCACTAGCGGGGGGGCCTGCAGATACGCAGTATTTT
CCARDALAGGPADTQYF
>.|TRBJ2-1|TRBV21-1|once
TGTGCCAGCAGCAAAGCCGGGACTAGCGGGAGGGCTTACAATGAGCAGTTCTTC
CASSKAGTSGRAYNEQFF
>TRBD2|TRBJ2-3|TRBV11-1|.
TGTGCCAGCAGCTCCACTAGCGGGAGGGCCGGGGGCACAGATACGCAGTATTTT
CASSSTSGRAGGTDTQYF
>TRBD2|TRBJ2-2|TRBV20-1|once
TGCTGTGCTAGAGAGGTTGTAGCGGGGAGGGACACCGGGGAGCTGTTTTTT
CCAREVVAGRDTGELFF
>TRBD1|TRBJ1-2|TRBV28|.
TGTGCCAGCAGTTCCCAGGGGGGGAGGACCTTC
CASSSQGGRTF
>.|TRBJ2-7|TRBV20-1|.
TGCAGTGCTGCCGAGTTCTACGAGCAGTACTTC
CSAAEFYEQYF
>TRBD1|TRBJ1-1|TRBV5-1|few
TGCGCCAGCAGCCCCCAGACAGGGATGTACACTGAAGCTTTCTTT
CASSPQTGMYTEAFF
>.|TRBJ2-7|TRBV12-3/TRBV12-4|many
TGTGCCAGCAGGCCACTAGTCCTGAGCGGCGAGCAGTACTTC
CASRPLVLSGEQYF
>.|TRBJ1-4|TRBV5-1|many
TGCGCCAGCAGCTTGACCACTTCGCGGAAAGAAAAACTGTTTTTT
CASSLTTSRKEKLFF
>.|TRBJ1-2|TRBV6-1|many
TGTGCCAGCCGCCGAATGCCAGGGACGACTGACTATGGCTACACCTTC
CASRRMPGTTDYGYTF
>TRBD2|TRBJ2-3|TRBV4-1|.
TGCGCCAGCAGCCAAGTCCCCGACGGGAGGGCCGCAGATACGCAGTATTTT
CASSQVPDGRAADTQYF
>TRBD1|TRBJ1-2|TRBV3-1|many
TGTGCCAGCAGCCAATGGACAGGGAACTATGGCTACACCTTC
CASSQWTGNYGYTF